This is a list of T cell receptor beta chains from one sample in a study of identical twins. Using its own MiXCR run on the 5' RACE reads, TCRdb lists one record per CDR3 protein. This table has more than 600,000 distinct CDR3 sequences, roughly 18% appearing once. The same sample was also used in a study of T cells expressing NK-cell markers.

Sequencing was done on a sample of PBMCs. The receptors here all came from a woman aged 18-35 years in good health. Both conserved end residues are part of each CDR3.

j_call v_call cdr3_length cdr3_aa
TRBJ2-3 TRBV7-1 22 CASSSPTPGQGKRGESTDTQYF
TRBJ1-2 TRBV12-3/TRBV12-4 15 CASSLGQSTGEGYTF
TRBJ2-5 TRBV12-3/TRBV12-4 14 CASNRDSVQETQYF
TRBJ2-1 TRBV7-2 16 CASSTKTGSSYNEQFF
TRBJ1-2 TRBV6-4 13 CASSPGHDYGYTF
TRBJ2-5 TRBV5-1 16 CASSLVTSGGRETQYF
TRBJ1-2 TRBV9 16 CASSVGSSRQTYGYTF
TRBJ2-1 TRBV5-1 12 CASRPGLSEQFF
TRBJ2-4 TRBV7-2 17 CASSPLTGTGRKNIQYF
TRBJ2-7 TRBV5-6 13 CASSVGTNNEQYF
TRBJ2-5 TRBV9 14 CASSGRDPWETQYF
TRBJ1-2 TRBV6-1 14 CASSPYNYPNGYTF
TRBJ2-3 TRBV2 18 CASRRVGVRLGDTDTQYF
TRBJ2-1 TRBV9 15 CASSPTSGIYNEQFF
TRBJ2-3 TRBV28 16 CASSGTSGGPWDTQYF
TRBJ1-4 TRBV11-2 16 CASGGRSAEANEKLFF
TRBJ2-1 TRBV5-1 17 CASSSLLHSSSYNEQFF
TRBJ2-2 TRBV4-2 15 CASSQDSANTGELFF
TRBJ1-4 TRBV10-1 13 CASSGQPYEKLFF
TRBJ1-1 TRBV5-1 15 CASSLDAGENTEAFF
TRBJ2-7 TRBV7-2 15 CASSLAGQGAYEQYF
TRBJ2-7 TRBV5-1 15 CASRPGTSGSYEQYF
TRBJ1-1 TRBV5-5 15 CASSSRGVLNTEAFF
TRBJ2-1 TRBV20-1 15 CSARGGLADYNEQFF
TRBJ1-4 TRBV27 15 CASSLLKAGDEKLFF
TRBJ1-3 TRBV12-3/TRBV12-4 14 CASSLWTGGNTIYF
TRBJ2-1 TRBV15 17 CATSRDITRLSYNEQFF
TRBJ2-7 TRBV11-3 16 CASSFALGTDNTQQYF
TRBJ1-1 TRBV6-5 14 CASSYSPVGTEAFF
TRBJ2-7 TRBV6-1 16 CASSPDRLGNGLRQYF
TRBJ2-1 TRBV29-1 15 CSVVVKAGGRSEQFF
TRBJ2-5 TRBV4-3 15 CASARSGGTGETQYF
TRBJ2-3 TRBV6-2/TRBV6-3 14 CASSYDEGTDTQYF
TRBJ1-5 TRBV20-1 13 CSANGGRAQPQHF
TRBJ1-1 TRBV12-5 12 CASGPTYTEAFF
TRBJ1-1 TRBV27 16 CASYFRGGVGNTEAFF
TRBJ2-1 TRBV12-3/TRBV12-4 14 CASSRTSPYNEQFF
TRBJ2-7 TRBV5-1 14 CASSLAGQGEEQYF
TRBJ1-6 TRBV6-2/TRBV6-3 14 CASSYTGATSPLHF
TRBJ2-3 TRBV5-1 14 CASSINGGKDTQYF
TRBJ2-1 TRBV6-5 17 CASSFWDSGFSYNEQFF
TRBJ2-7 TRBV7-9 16 CASSLGAGVKRDEQYF
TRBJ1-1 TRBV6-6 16 CASSSPEGGINTEAFF
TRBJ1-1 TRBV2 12 CASVWGNTEAFF
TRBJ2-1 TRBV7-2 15 CASSSVAGGDGEQFF
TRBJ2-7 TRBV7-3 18 CASSLTASSGGSSYEQYF
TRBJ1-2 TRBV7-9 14 CASSLAGGVYGYTF
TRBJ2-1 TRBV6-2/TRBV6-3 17 CASSGLVGTSSYNEQFF
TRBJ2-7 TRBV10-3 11 CAIRAGHEQYF
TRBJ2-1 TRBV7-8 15 CASSAVAGISNEQFF
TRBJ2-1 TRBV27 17 CASSFVYAAGGGNEQFF
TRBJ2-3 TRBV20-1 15 CSASPLRLGTDTQYF
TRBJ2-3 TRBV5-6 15 CASSRDPLNTDTQYF